These 15 T cell receptor beta chains originate from one sample sequenced in a study of human T cells and chemical hapten exposure. Sample time point: patch test 3, about 24 weeks after DPC sensitization. Specified treatment: therapeutic diphenylcyclopropenone sensitization with weekly scalp DPC. One entry per CDR3 protein, called by TCRdb with MiXCR from the RACE reads. Of about 82,000 distinct CDR3 sequences listed, 10% to 12% are singletons. Sequences were derived from whole blood, sampled in connection with sensitization to the hapten diphenylcyclopropenone (DPC). These receptors were obtained from a woman aged 45 to 65 with alopecia areata. Some clones in this sample may be carry-over from other donors' samples.

The V gene is TRBV5-1, the J gene TRBJ1-2; 7 bases agree with TRBD1. The CDR3 contains 14 residues. Germline lookup yields CDR1 SGHRS and CDR2 YFSETQ. With 1 base clipped from V and 2 bases from J, the junction kept 2 bases outside the gene matches. The CDR3 protein is CASSLRGPNYGYTF. The CDR3 DNA reads TGCGCCAGCAGCTTGAGGGGGCCCAACTATGGCTACACCTTC.

The chain uses TRBV2 and TRBJ2-7; D is unresolved. Trimming took off 4 bases at V and 0 bases at J, with 10 bases between the two ends. This CDR3 comprises 14 residues. CDR1 SNHLY and CDR2 FYNNEI come from the germline V gene. CDR3 amino acids: CASSGGPNSYEQYF. The DNA for the CDR3 is TGTGCCAGCAGTGGTGGGCCGAACTCCTACGAGCAGTACTTC.

The chain combines TRBV7-2 with TRBJ2-2, with no clear D. The CDR3 contains 12 residues. Germline values: CDR1 SGHTA, CDR2 FQGNSA. Trimming removed 5 bases from V and 3 bases from J, with 4 bases in between. CDR3 residues: CASSRHTGELFF. CDR3 bases: TGTGCCAGCAGCCGTCACACCGGGGAGCTGTTTTTT. The variable domain in full, with the rest retrieved from reference TRBV7-2 and TRBJ2-2, is GAGVSQSPSNKVTEKGKDVELRCDPISGHTALYWYRQSLGQGLEFLIYFQGNSAPDKSGLPSDRFSAERTGGSVSTLTIQRTQQEDSAVYLCASSRHTGELFFGEGSRLTVL.

This clonotype was detected only a few times. This chain joins TRBV6-2 or TRBV6-3 and TRBJ2-7, with D possibly being TRBD1 (6 bases). The CDR3 runs to 15 residues. Per the germline V gene, CDR1 is MNHEY and CDR2 is SVGEGT. Deletions cut 5 bases from V and 1 base from J, with 15 bases between. The CDR3 region has the DNA TGTGCCAGCAGTCCCCCGGGACACGAATCCTACGAGCAGTACTTC. Translating gives CASSPPGHESYEQYF.

This clonotype was detected many times. The chain uses TRBV5-1 and TRBJ1-5; the D gene is possibly TRBD1 (5 bases). V lost 0 bases and J lost 7, with 8 bases in between. The germline V gene encodes CDR1 SGHRS and CDR2 YFSETQ. The CDR3 sequence is 13 residues long. The CDR3 sequence: CASSLGRGQPQHF. Here the CDR3 DNA reads TGCGCCAGCAGCTTGGGCCGGGGGCAGCCCCAGCATTTT.

This clonotype has just a few counts. The chain joins TRBV29-1 to TRBJ1-3, with D possibly matching TRBD1 (5 bases). Germline V gene data show CDR1 as SQVTM and CDR2 as ANQGSEA. V dropped 4 bases and J dropped 8 bases, with 12 bases sitting between them. The CDR3 has 12 residues. The DNA of the CDR3 is TGCAGCGTTGTGGGCAGGGCGGACACCATATATTTT. This encodes CSVVGRADTIYF.

The table lists this clonotype with a few counts. The V call is TRBV28, the J call TRBJ2-3; D possibly matches TRBD1 or TRBD2 (8 bases each). The germline V gene encodes CDR1 MDHEN and CDR2 SYDVKM. Trimming stripped 8 bases from V and 12 bases from J, with 18 bases between. The CDR3 covers 12 residues. CDR3: CASFSGDRPQYF. In DNA, the CDR3 is TGTGCCAGCTTTAGCGGGGACAGGCCACAGTATTTT. The variable domain in full, completed from reference TRBV28 and TRBJ2-3, reads DVKVTQSSRYLVKRTGEKVFLECVQDMDHENMFWYRQDPGLGLRLIYFSYDVKMKEKGDIPEGYSVSREKKERFSLILESASTNQTSMYLCASFSGDRPQYFGPGTRLTVL.

The rearrangement links TRBV7-3 to TRBJ2-2, with D unclear. This CDR3 has 12 amino acids. The V and J ends lost 4 bases and 6 bases respectively, with 6 bases between them. Germline-derived CDR1 and CDR2 are SGHTA and FQGTGA. The CDR3 DNA reads as TGTGCCAGCAGCTCCCCCCCCGGGGAGCTGTTTTTT. Amino acid sequence: CASSSPPGELFF.

This clonotype has a count of ten or more. The rearrangement links TRBV29-1 to TRBJ2-1; D call uncertain. Germline lookup yields CDR1 SQVTM and CDR2 ANQGSEA. The CDR3 runs to 14 residues. V lost 3 bases to trimming and J lost 0 bases, with 9 bases between them. CDR3 residues: CSVDQRLSYNEQFF. CDR3 nucleotide sequence: TGCAGCGTTGACCAGCGCCTCTCCTACAATGAGCAGTTCTTC.

This clonotype was counted only a few times. CDR3 DNA sequence: TGTGCCAGCAGTTTAGCCTCCGGACGGCACTACGAGCAGTACTTC. Its protein product is CASSLASGRHYEQYF. The chain carries TRBV28 and TRBJ2-7; D is undetermined. The CDR3 spans 15 residues. Germline V CDR1 and CDR2: MDHEN, SYDVKM. Deletions cut 2 bases from V and 3 bases from J, with 14 bases between.

This clonotype was picked up a small number of times. The V call is TRBV5-1, the J call TRBJ2-5, with TRBD1 as a possible D gene (7 bases). The germline V and J ends were trimmed by 7 bases and 1 base, with 11 bases remaining between them. Germline V CDR1 and CDR2: SGHRS, YFSETQ. This CDR3 has 13 residues. Here the CDR3 DNA reads TGCGCCAGCGGCGGGACAGCCCAAGAGACCCAGTACTTC. Residues: CASGGTAQETQYF.

Ten or more counts support this clonotype. The rearrangement joins TRBV20-1 to TRBJ2-7; D perhaps matches TRBD2 (7 bases). Trimming removed 3 bases from V and 3 bases from J, with 9 bases in between. The CDR3 is made up of 12 amino acids. Looked up from germline, CDR1 is DFQATT and CDR2 is SNEGSKA (reference sequence). CDR3 coding DNA: TGCAGTGCTAGCGGGGGGCACTACGAGCAGTACTTC. Protein sequence: CSASGGHYEQYF.

In its sample, this clonotype was seen many times. This chain joins TRBV20-1 and TRBJ1-4; D is ambiguous. The V gene's germline CDR1 is DFQATT and CDR2 SNEGSKA (reference sequence). This CDR3 is 11 amino acids long. V lost 4 bases, J lost 8 bases, and 8 bases lay in between. In nucleotides, the CDR3 is TGCAGTGCTAAGGGAGGAGAAAAACTGTTTTTT. This encodes CSAKGGEKLFF.

In its sample, this clonotype was seen many times. The chain has TRBV20-1 and TRBJ2-7; perhaps TRBD1 as D (6 bases). Trimming stripped 5 bases from V and 2 bases from J, with 16 bases between. Germline CDR1 DFQATT, CDR2 SNEGSKA (reference sequence). The CDR3 has 14 residues. The chain's CDR3 is CSAPNRQVAYEQYF. The DNA of the CDR3 is TGCAGTGCTCCTAACCGACAGGTTGCCTACGAGCAGTACTTC.

This chain joins TRBV7-6 and TRBJ2-7; TRBD2 matches at 8 bases. V lost 0 bases, J lost 0 bases, and 4 bases stayed unmatched. Per the germline V gene, CDR1 is SGHVS and CDR2 is FNYEAQ. The CDR3 spans 16 residues. CDR3 nucleotides: TGTGCCAGCAGCTTAGCTTCCGGGACTAGCTCCTACGAGCAGTACTTC. It encodes CASSLASGTSSYEQYF. Looking up the rest from reference TRBV7-6 and TRBJ2-7 gives the full variable domain: GAGVSQSPRYKVTKRGQDVALRCDPISGHVSLYWYRQALGQGPEFLTYFNYEAQQDKSGLPNDRFSAERPEGSISTLTIQRTEQRDSAMYRCASSLASGTSSYEQYFGPGTRLTVT.